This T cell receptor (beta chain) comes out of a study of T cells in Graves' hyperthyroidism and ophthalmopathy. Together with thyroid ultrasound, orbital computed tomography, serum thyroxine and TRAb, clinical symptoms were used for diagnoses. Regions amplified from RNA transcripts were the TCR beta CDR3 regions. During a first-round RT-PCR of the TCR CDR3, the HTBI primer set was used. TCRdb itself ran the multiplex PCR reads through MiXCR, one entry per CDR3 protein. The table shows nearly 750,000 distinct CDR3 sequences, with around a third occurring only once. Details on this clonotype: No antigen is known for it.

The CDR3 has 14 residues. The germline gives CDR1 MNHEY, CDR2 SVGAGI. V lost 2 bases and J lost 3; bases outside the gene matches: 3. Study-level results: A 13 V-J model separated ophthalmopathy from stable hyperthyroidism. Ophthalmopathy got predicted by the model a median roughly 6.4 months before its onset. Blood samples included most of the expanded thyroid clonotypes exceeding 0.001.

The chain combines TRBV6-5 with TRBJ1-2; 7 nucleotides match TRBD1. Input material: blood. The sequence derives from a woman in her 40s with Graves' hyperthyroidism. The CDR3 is CASSYHTGDYGYTF. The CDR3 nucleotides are TGTGCCAGCAGTTACCATACAGGGGACTATGGCTACACCTTC.